The 20 T cell receptor beta chains below all came from one sample that was sequenced in a study of cytomegalovirus exposure and HLA in healthy donors. Primers: 60 Vbeta forward and 13 Jbeta reverse. Assay: immunoSEQ multiplex PCR; the TCRdb copy retains only in-frame clones and omits some. The profile covers 65,000 to 95,000 clones, with 78% appearing a single time and approximately 2.7% taken by the ten largest. Input material: PBMCs. The receptors come from a male donor in good health and CMV-seropositive.

The V call is TRBV7-9, the J call TRBJ2-5, with 7 bases fitting TRBD1. CDR3 length: 14 residues. The V and J ends lost 0 bases and 4 bases, in that order; junction bases with no gene match: 2. In germline, CDR1 is SEHNR, CDR2 FQNEAQ (reference sequence). This CDR3 is CASSLATGLETQYF. Here the CDR3 DNA reads TGTGCCAGCAGCTTAGCGACAGGGTTAGAGACCCAGTACTTC.

The sample holds a few counts of this clone. This sequence joins TRBV5-5 and TRBJ2-7; D ambiguous. Germline V gene data show CDR1 as SGHKS and CDR2 as YYEKEE (reference sequence). V gave up 2 bases and J gave up 2 bases, with 14 bases separating them. The CDR3 is 15 amino acids. CDR3 DNA sequence: TGTGCCAGCAGCTTTTCACCTACCTCTACCTACGAGCAGTACTTC. Its protein is CASSFSPTSTYEQYF.

The chain uses TRBV5-4 and TRBJ2-1, with 9 positions matching TRBD2. This CDR3 region has 17 residues. From germline, CDR1 is SGHNT and CDR2 YYREEE (reference sequence). The J segment lost 3 bases and the V segment lost 4 bases, leaving 11 bases of the junction unmatched. CDR3: CASSPRDSGRIYNEQFF. The CDR3 coding sequence is TGTGCCAGCAGCCCCCGGGATAGCGGGAGAATCTACAATGAGCAGTTCTTC.

With regard to this clone: The junction does not match germline at one end; this may be a read error. V and J are TRBV18 and TRBJ1-1; 7 bases agree with TRBD1. Germline CDR1 and CDR2: KGHSH and LQKENI. CDR3 length: 16 amino acids. CDR3 nucleotides: TGTGCCAGCTCCCCACAGGGGCCGAGCGGGGGCACTGAAGCTTTCTTT. It encodes CASSPQGPSGGTEAFF.

In its sample, this clone was seen a few times. In DNA form, the CDR3 reads TGTGCCAGCAGCCAAGATCGGGACTTTAGCTCCTACGAGCAGTACTTC. It yields the protein CASSQDRDFSSYEQYF. J is TRBJ2-7 and V is TRBV4-2; possibly TRBD2 for D (6 bases). The germline V gene has CDR1 LGHNA and CDR2 YNFKEQ. This CDR3 has 16 residues. The ends were cut back, 0 bases at V and 0 bases at J, with 12 bases in the middle.

V gene TRBV27 combines with J gene TRBJ2-7, with D tentatively TRBD1 (6 bases). The CDR3 is 16 residues long. Deletions cut 2 bases from V and 3 bases from J, with 17 bases between. The germline gives CDR1 MNHEY, CDR2 SMNVEV (reference sequence). CDR3 in amino acids: CASSLNPTGRFYEQYF. The DNA of the CDR3 is TGTGCCAGCAGTTTAAATCCCACAGGGAGATTCTACGAGCAGTACTTC.

This clone was observed at least ten times. This chain links TRBV21-1 with TRBJ1-5. TRBV21-1 is a listed pseudogene. The CDR3 contains 12 residues. CDR3 DNA: TGTGCCAGCGAGGAGTGCAATCAGCCCCAGCATTTT. It encodes CASEECNQPQHF.

V gene TRBV5-6 combines with J gene TRBJ2-6; 10 nucleotides match TRBD1. The CDR3 contains 19 residues. CDR1 is SGHDT, CDR2 YYEEEE, per germline. Trimming removed 0 bases from V and 0 bases from J; junction bases left unmatched: 6. The DNA of the CDR3 is TGTGCCAGCAGCTTGGGGAGGACAGGGGGTGTCTCTGGGGCCAACGTCCTGACTTTC. This translates into CASSLGRTGGVSGANVLTF.

The V gene is TRBV5-1, the J gene TRBJ2-5; TRBD2 might be the D (5 bases). This CDR3 has 14 residues. CDR1 SGHRS and CDR2 YFSETQ come from the germline V gene. V lost 0 bases and J lost 1, with 7 bases in between. CDR3 DNA: TGCGCCAGCAGCTTGGCGGGGTTCCAAGAGACCCAGTACTTC. Its translation is CASSLAGFQETQYF.

This clone occurred a few times. The chain uses TRBV4-1 and TRBJ1-1; 7 bases map to TRBD1. The CDR3 has 15 residues. CDR1 is MGHRA, CDR2 YSYEKL, per germline. V lost 2 bases, J lost 1 base, and 4 bases stayed unmatched. The CDR3 region has the DNA TGCGCCAGCAGCCAAACGACAGGGACGAACACTGAAGCTTTCTTT. The encoded protein is CASSQTTGTNTEAFF.

The count of this clone is one. The chain couples TRBV5-1 to TRBJ2-7; TRBD2 agrees at 7 bases. The CDR3 is 15 amino acids. Germline assignment: CDR1 SGHRS and CDR2 YFSETQ. Trimming removed 0 bases from V and 1 base from J; junction bases left unmatched: 4. The CDR3 spells CASSLAGGGSYEQYF. CDR3 in DNA: TGCGCCAGCAGCTTGGCCGGGGGAGGGTCCTACGAGCAGTACTTC.

With regard to this clone: The junction and the germline gene differ at one end; a read error may be behind it. The J gene is TRBJ2-5, the V gene TRBV7-9; 7 bases fit TRBD2. Looked up from germline, CDR1 is SEHNR and CDR2 is FQNEAQ (reference sequence). This CDR3 comprises 14 residues. For the CDR3, the DNA is TGTTCCAGCAGCTTAGCGGGCAGCCAAGAGACCCAGTACTTC. Protein product: CSSSLAGSQETQYF. Full variable domain (remainder filled in from reference TRBV7-9 and TRBJ2-5): DTGVSQNPRHKITKRGQNVTFRCDPISEHNRLYWYRQTLGQGPEFLTYFQNEAQLEKSRLLSDRFSAERPKGSFSTLEIQRTEQGDSAMYLCSSSLAGSQETQYFGPGTRLLVL.

The chain combines TRBV19 with TRBJ2-3; TRBD2 aligns across 12 bases. The length of the CDR3 is 16 residues. Germline lookup yields CDR1 LNHDA and CDR2 SQIVND (reference sequence). With V trimmed by 10 bases and J by 10 bases, 18 bases remained unmatched. The CDR3 sequence is CATLSRASGRAKAQYF. CDR3 nucleotides: TGTGCCACCCTCTCGCGCGCTAGCGGGAGGGCCAAGGCGCAGTATTTT.

The chain has TRBV5-4 and TRBJ2-5; a weak D match, TRBD2 (6 bases). Per the germline V gene, CDR1 is SGHNT and CDR2 is YYREEE (reference sequence). V dropped 5 bases and J dropped 1 base, with 12 bases sitting between them. The CDR3 contains 14 residues. The CDR3 is CASRPTGVQETQYF. The CDR3 DNA is TGTGCCAGCAGACCCACGGGAGTCCAAGAGACCCAGTACTTC.

This clone was picked up one time. This chain links TRBV19 with TRBJ2-1, with 14 bases lining up with TRBD2. The CDR3 contains 16 residues. Germline trimming cut 4 bases from V and 7 bases from J; bases unmatched to any gene: 6. Germline values: CDR1 LNHDA, CDR2 SQIVND (reference sequence). The DNA for the CDR3 is TGTGCCAGTAGTACTAGAGGGACTAGCGGGGGAAATGAGCAGTTCTTC. It is translated as CASSTRGTSGGNEQFF.

The chain uses TRBV6-5 and TRBJ2-2, with 9 nucleotides matching TRBD2. The J segment lost 6 bases and the V segment lost 6 bases, leaving 8 bases of the junction unmatched. This CDR3 has 15 residues. Germline V lookup: CDR1 MNHEY, CDR2 SVGAGI. The chain's CDR3 is CASRGGRAFSGELFF. The CDR3 DNA reads as TGTGCCAGCAGGGGCGGGAGGGCCTTTTCCGGGGAGCTGTTTTTT.

The V and J genes are TRBV18 and TRBJ1-2; D possibly corresponds to TRBD1 (5 bases). Germline V lookup: CDR1 KGHSH, CDR2 LQKENI. Trimming removed 9 bases from V and 5 bases from J, with 16 bases in between. The CDR3 runs 13 residues. The CDR3 loop is CASTDSLDYGYTF. CDR3 sequence (DNA): TGTGCCAGTACCGACAGCTTAGATTATGGCTACACCTTC.

The V gene is TRBV20-1, the J gene TRBJ1-2; 9 bases are a match to TRBD1. Germline CDR1 DFQATT, CDR2 SNEGSKA (reference sequence). CDR3 length: 11 residues. The CDR3: CTGTGSYGYTF. The CDR3 coding sequence is TGCACCGGGACAGGGTCCTATGGCTACACCTTC.

The genes are TRBV19 and TRBJ1-4, with 10 bases fitting TRBD1. V lost 5 bases and J lost 0; bases outside the gene matches: 9. This CDR3 contains 18 residues. Per germline, CDR1 LNHDA and CDR2 SQIVND (reference sequence). CDR3 bases: TGTGCCAGTAGTCCCCGGACAGGGGGTGTCGCAACTAATGAAAAACTGTTTTTT. Amino acid sequence: CASSPRTGGVATNEKLFF.

This chain joins TRBV6-5 and TRBJ2-7, with 10 bases aligning to TRBD1. Germline V gene lookup returns CDR1 MNHEY and CDR2 SVGAGI. V lost 3 bases, J lost 6 bases, and 8 bases stayed unmatched. The CDR3 spans 15 residues. The CDR3 loop is CASSYTGTGVREQYF. The CDR3 nucleotides read TGTGCCAGCAGTTATACCGGGACAGGGGTCCGCGAGCAGTACTTC.